This T cell receptor beta chain was retrieved from a study of T cell responses to AZD1222 COVID-19 vaccine (dated by TCRdb to the early 2020s). With regard to the full study: AZD1222 recipients given second doses at about 4 weeks or at about 12 weeks were pooled, since spike-specific TCR depth and breadth were not found to differ between the two schedules. A total of around 240 trial participants underwent TCR sequencing, of whom some 210 received two doses of AZD1222 and about 25 received two doses of the MenACWY control vaccine. Trial participants were enrolled into age subgroups of 18-55, 56-69 and 70-plus years, which contained about 150, 27 and 61 TCR-sequenced participants, respectively. Broad study findings and their caveats: Conclusions about previously exposed vaccinees are limited, since just 6 or 7 AZD1222 recipients were seropositive for SARS-CoV-2 at baseline. After two AZD1222 doses, spike-specific TCR breadth and depth were significantly higher than at day 0 and than in MenACWY recipients. Reportedly, close to half of the unique spike-specific TCRs recognized epitopes lying outside the regions that are mutated in the B.1.351 and B.1.1.7 variants. CD4 TCRs associated with the vaccine covered the entire spike protein, and the dominant responses were in regions 160-218 and 743-854. Most participants were white British and females outnumbered males, and the authors suggested that clonal diversity may have been underestimated. Because no day 14 peak-response samples were available, repertoires were characterized only after the peak T cell response. The 56-69-year group was small, and its depth increase did not reach significance, likely because of low power.

What this sample's time point label stands for: baseline before first vaccination. Samples from vaccinated people were obtained from the UK trials COV001 and COV002, which included a single-blind randomized controlled phase 2/3 trial of AZD1222 (ChAdOx1 nCoV-19) in healthy adults. Trial participant PBMC samples were collected at day 0 and day 28 after the second dose for TCRbeta chain sequencing. V loses 7 bases, J loses 5 bases, and the germline ends lie 17 bases apart. The germline V gene supplies CDR1 SQVTM and CDR2 ANQGSEA. Including cysteine and phenylalanine, the CDR3 has 13 amino acids. Of all the DNA, just the CDR3 is kept, 39 bases in frame from base 1. The CDR3 regions of human TCRbeta chains were analyzed by immunosequencing. As for the original processing: Repertoire TCRs were checked for matches against a reference library of SARS-CoV-2-specific TCRs that had been generated using the MIRA antigen-specificity platform. Breadth was defined as the fraction of unique TCRs that were SARS-CoV-2-associated. Depth was defined as the fraction of total T cells that were SARS-CoV-2-associated. Each spike-specific TCR was assigned to its reactive spike region and to a CD4 or CD8 class using the MIRA data. Log10-transformed breadth and depth values were compared by one-way ANOVA with Sidak's multiple comparisons tests. The source is immuneACCESS, and TCRdb retained only in-frame sequences with V and J called. Part of the clones is not carried over; for the studies checked, unresolved V genes explain less than half of this, and the remainder is unexplained. D and trimming come from the DNA, and the V and J calls and clone size come from that table. The sample table shows about 82,000 clones, and over 80% are seen once. The top ten hold 5% to 6% of the sample.

For this clone: Which antigen it targets is not known. Base qualities are not recorded, but no much larger clone differs from it by a single base.

This sequence was found in an adult in good health. Recombination linked TRBV29-1 to TRBJ1-2, with TRBD1 perhaps the D gene, on 6 matching bases. The material was peripheral blood, obtained on day 0 of AZD1222 vaccination. The nucleotides are TGCAGCGCAGCACAGGGCTGGTCGTATGGCTACACCTTC. Its amino acids are CSAAQGWSYGYTF.